This TCR beta chain derives from a study of identical twins. Findings of the study overall: Conclusions rested on cross-sectional statistics rather than following the same donors. Abundant beta clonotypes from cord blood bore fewer insertions; memory repertoires lacked this pattern. For out-of-frame beta sequences, excess twin sharing was weaker.

The V end was cut by 4 bases, the J end by 3 bases, with 10 bases between. Per germline, CDR1 SQVTM and CDR2 ANQGSEA. The CDR3 has 13 amino acids. Concerning this clonotype: As yet, its antigen is unknown.

TCRdb reprocessed the 5' RACE reads with MiXCR, giving one entry per CDR3 protein. Of approximately 600,000 distinct CDR3 sequences in the sample, less than 9% were seen once. This sample also belongs to another study, concerning yellow fever vaccine responses in identical twins. This second report adds: In identical twins, vaccine T cell responses appeared partly shared and partly individual.

This TCR was sampled from a woman in her late teens or twenties in good health. The sequenced sample consisted of PBMCs. V is TRBV29-1 and J is TRBJ2-1; no firm D call. CDR3 DNA sequence: TGCAGCGTTGGGGTCTCTCTCTACAATGAGCAGTTCTTC. The encoded protein is CSVGVSLYNEQFF.